The rows below give T cell receptor beta chains drawn from one sample of a study of graft-versus-host responses after intestinal transplantation. Profiling relied on immunoSEQ multiplex PCR, and the TCRdb table lists in-frame clones only, not all of them. The data hold some 95,000 clones, with 90% to 95% observed a single time. Their antigens are not known. Sequencing used unstimulated CD8+ T cells sorted from spleen or lymph node cells, obtained before intestinal transplant. The source of these receptors is a human donor who received an intestinal transplant. CDR3s include the opening cysteine and the closing phenylalanine or tryptophan. D genes are given only for firm matches. Size is omitted from some rows. Given values are once, few, many or a class for expanded clones.

d_call clone_size j_call v_call cdr3_aa cdr3_nt
- - TRBJ2-7 TRBV7-9 CASSDSSYEQYF TGTGCCAGCAGCGACAGTTCCTACGAGCAGTACTTC
TRBD1 few TRBJ1-1 TRBV7-2 CASSLADRTEAFF TGTGCCAGCAGCTTAGCGGACAGGACTGAAGCTTTCTTT
TRBD2 once TRBJ2-2 TRBV11-2 CATFLSPREANTGELFF TGTGCAACCTTCCTTTCCCCCCGGGAGGCGAACACCGGGGAGCTGTTTTTT
TRBD2 - TRBJ2-1 TRBV9 CASSGALGGGGAMSYNEQFF TGTGCCAGCAGCGGAGCCCTAGGGGGCGGGGGGGCCATGAGTTACAATGAGCAGTTCTTC
- - TRBJ1-2 TRBV29-1 CSVLGPSNYGYTF TGCAGCGTCCTGGGGCCCTCTAACTATGGCTACACCTTC
- - TRBJ1-1 TRBV13 CASSAGDLDEAFF TGTGCCAGCAGCGCAGGGGATTTGGATGAAGCTTTCTTT
- - TRBJ1-6 TRBV5-4 CASSTNQGSYNSPLHF TGTGCCAGCAGCACTAACCAGGGCTCCTATAATTCACCCCTCCACTTT
TRBD2 - TRBJ2-7 TRBV6-6 CASSPLAGTYEQYF TGTGCCAGCAGCCCACTAGCGGGTACCTACGAGCAGTACTTC
- - TRBJ1-3 TRBV5-1 CASREEGNTIYF TGCGCCAGCAGAGAGGAAGGAAACACCATATATTTT
- once TRBJ1-2 TRBV29-1 CSVEDRGRLGGYTF TGCAGCGTTGAAGATCGAGGCCGTCTCGGGGGCTACACCTTC